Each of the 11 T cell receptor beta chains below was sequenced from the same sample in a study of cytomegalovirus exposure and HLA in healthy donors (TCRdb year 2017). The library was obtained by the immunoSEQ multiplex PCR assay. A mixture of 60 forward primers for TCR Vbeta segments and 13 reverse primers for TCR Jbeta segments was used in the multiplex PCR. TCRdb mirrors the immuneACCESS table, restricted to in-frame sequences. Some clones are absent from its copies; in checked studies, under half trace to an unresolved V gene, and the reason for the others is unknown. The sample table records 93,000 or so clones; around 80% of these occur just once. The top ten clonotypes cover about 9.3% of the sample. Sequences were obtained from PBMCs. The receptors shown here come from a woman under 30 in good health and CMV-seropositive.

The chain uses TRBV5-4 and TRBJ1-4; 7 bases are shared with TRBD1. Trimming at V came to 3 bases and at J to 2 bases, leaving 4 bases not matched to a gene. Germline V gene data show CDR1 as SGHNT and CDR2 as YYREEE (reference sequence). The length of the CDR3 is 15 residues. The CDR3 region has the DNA TGTGCCAGCAGCTCGCCGACAGGGACTAATGAAAAACTGTTTTTT. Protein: CASSSPTGTNEKLFF. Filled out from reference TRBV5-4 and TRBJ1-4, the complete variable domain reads ETGVTQSPTHLIKTRGQQVTLRCSSQSGHNTVSWYQQALGQGPQFIFQYYREEENGRGNFPPRFSGLQFPNYSSELNVNALELDDSALYLCASSSPTGTNEKLFFGSGTQLSVL.

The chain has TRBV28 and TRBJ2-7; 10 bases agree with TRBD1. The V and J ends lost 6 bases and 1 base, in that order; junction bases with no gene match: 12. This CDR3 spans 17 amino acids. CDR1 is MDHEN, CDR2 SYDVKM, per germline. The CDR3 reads CASRPSPGTGVSYEQYF. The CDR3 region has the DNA TGTGCCAGCAGACCTTCCCCCGGGACAGGGGTGTCCTACGAGCAGTACTTC.

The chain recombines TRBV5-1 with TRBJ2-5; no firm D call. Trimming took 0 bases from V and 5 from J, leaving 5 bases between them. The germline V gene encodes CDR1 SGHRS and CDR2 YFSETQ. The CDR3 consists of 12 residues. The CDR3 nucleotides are TGCGCCAGCAGCTTGGCCGGGGAGACCCAGTACTTC. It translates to CASSLAGETQYF. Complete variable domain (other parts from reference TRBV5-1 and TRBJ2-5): KAGVTQTPRYLIKTRGQQVTLSCSPISGHRSVSWYQQTPGQGLQFLFEYFSETQRNKGNFPGRFSGRQFSNSRSEMNVSTLELGDSALYLCASSLAGETQYFGPGTRLLVL.

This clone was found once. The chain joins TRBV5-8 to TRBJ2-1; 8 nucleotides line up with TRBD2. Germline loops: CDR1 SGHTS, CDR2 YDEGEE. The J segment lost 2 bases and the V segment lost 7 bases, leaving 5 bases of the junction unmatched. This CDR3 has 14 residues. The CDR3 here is CASGPGLAYNEQFF. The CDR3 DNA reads TGTGCCAGCGGACCGGGACTAGCCTACAATGAGCAGTTCTTC.

The CDR3 DNA sequence: TGTGCCAGCCTTCGGACAGGGAATGGACCCGGGGAGCTGTTTTTT. Translated: CASLRTGNGPGELFF. The V call is TRBV6-6, the J call TRBJ2-2; TRBD1 matches 8 bases. Germline trimming cut 8 bases from V and 6 bases from J; bases unmatched to any gene: 11. This CDR3 comprises 15 residues. Germline assignment: CDR1 MNHNY and CDR2 SVGAGI (reference sequence).

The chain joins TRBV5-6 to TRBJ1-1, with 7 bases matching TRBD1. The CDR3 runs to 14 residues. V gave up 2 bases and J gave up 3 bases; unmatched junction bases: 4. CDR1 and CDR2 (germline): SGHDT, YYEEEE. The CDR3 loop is CASSFGRGDTEAFF. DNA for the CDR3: TGTGCCAGCAGCTTTGGCAGGGGGGACACTGAAGCTTTCTTT.

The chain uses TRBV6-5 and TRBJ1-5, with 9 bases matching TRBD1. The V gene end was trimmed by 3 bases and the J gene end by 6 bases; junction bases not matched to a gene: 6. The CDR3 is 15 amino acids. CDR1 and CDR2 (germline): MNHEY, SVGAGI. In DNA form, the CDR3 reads TGTGCCAGCAGTTATGGGACAGGGTTGGGTCAGCCCCAGCATTTT. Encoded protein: CASSYGTGLGQPQHF.

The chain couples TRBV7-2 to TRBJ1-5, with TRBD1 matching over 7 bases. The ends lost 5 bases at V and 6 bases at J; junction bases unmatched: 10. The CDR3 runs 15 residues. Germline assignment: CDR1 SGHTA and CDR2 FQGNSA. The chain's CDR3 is CASSPVTGRGQPQHF. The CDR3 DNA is TGTGCCAGCAGCCCGGTGACAGGGCGAGGTCAGCCCCAGCATTTT.

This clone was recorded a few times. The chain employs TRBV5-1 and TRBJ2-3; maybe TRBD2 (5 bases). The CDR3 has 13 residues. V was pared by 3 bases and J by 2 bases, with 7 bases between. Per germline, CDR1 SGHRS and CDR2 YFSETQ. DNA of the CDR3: TGCGCCAGCAGCTACCGGGACACAGATACGCAGTATTTT. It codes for CASSYRDTDTQYF.

As DNA, the CDR3 is TGTGCCAGCAGCTTAGGCCTCGGACAGGGAAAGTATGGCTACACCTTC. Translation gives CASSLGLGQGKYGYTF. J is TRBJ1-2 and V is TRBV13; TRBD1 agrees at 8 bases. Germline lookup yields CDR1 PRHDT and CDR2 FYEKMQ (reference sequence). The CDR3 sequence is 16 residues long. The trim removed 0 bases at V and 5 bases at J, leaving 8 bases unmatched. The full variable domain, in which reference TRBV13 and TRBJ1-2 provide the parts outside the CDR3, is AAGVIQSPRHLIKEKRETATLKCYPIPRHDTVYWYQQGPGQDPQFLISFYEKMQSDKGSIPDRFSAQQFSDYHSELNMSSLELGDSALYFCASSLGLGQGKYGYTFGSGTRLTVV.

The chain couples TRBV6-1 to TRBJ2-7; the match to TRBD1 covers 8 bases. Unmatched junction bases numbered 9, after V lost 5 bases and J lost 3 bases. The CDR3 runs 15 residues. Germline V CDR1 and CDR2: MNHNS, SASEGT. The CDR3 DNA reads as TGTGCCAGCAGTCTCGATCAGGGGGCCAGCTACGAGCAGTACTTC. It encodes CASSLDQGASYEQYF.